This entry features one T cell receptor beta chain sequence. What it binds is not known. These data are taken from a study of siplizumab effects on memory and regulatory T cells. Study findings and constraints: Naive T cells, seemingly more diverse than memory cells, seemed major alloresponse contributors.

This table comes from immunoSEQ multiplex PCR, and its TCRdb copy is limited to in-frame clones, with some not included. The table includes under 100,000 clones, roughly 94% detected once. Germline CDR1 and CDR2: SGHTA and FQGNSA. Between the trimmed V and J ends, which lost 5 bases and 1 base, there was a span of 8 bases. This CDR3 has 14 amino acids. The chain uses TRBV7-2 and TRBJ2-2; D not certain. This TCR derives from a human donor in good health. Sequencing was performed on non-Treg CD4+ T cells sorted from blood. CDR3 coding DNA: TGTGCCAGCAGCCGAAACTGGAACACCGGGGAGCTGTTTTTT. Its protein is CASSRNWNTGELFF.